This T cell receptor (beta chain) stems from a study of T cell changes during pregnancy in multiple sclerosis. The table came from immunoSEQ multiplex PCR; TCRdb's copy has only in-frame clones and leaves some out. The sample holds 35,000 to 50,000 clones, roughly 93% seen once. Germline V gives CDR1 KGHSH, CDR2 LQKENI. The V end was cut by 2 bases, the J end by 6 bases, with 17 bases between. The CDR3 contains 16 residues. The TCR sequence derives from a female donor with multiple sclerosis, enrolled in a pregnancy study. V is TRBV18 and J is TRBJ2-1; perhaps TRBD2 as D (6 bases). The sequencing sample was made of PBMCs (not recorded whether the cells were cultured). The CDR3 nucleotides read TGTGCCAGCTCACCAAAGTCTGCGGGAACGGGCAATGAGCAGTTCTTC. This sequence encodes CASSPKSAGTGNEQFF.